This TCR beta chain was sequenced in a study of spatial heterogeneity in lung cancer. At the level of the study: PBMC collected at follow-up were sequenced when available, a median of approximately 2 years after resection. The study observed each unique TCR and UMI combination more than ten times on average in raw reads.

This clonotype was detected only a few times. On each TCR cDNA molecule, a unique molecular identifier was present. TCRdb passed the 5' RACE reads through MiXCR, listing each CDR3 protein once. The data show just under 10,000 distinct CDR3 sequences, about 23% seen once. Germline-derived CDR1 and CDR2 are MNHEY and SVGAGI. The CDR3 totals 13 residues. Trimming stripped 5 bases from V and 3 bases from J, with 11 bases between. The time point denotes: blood at routine non-recurrence follow-up after resection. Unsorted whole RNA of tumor, nontumor lung or frozen PBMC was sequenced. Material: PBMCs, obtained at follow-up. The sequence was collected from a female donor with early-stage non-small cell lung cancer. The V call is TRBV6-5, the J call TRBJ2-7; D is ambiguous. CDR3 amino acids: CASSAIKFYEQYF. The CDR3 coding sequence is TGTGCCAGCAGTGCCATTAAGTTCTACGAGCAGTACTTC.